A single sample is the source of the 20 T cell receptor beta chains below, sequenced in a study of blood T cell repertoires in COVID-19. Only in-frame clones appear in the TCRdb table, and some are missing; sequencing was by immunoSEQ multiplex PCR. This sample has about 130,000 clones, with 88% found just once. Sample: peripheral blood. These receptors were collected from a man in his 70s with active COVID-19.

V usage is TRBV9 and J usage is TRBJ2-2, with 8 nucleotides matching TRBD1. V shed 7 bases and J 3 bases; nucleotides not matched to a gene: 8. CDR3 length: 15 amino acids. The germline V gene encodes CDR1 SGDLS and CDR2 YYNGEE. CDR3 DNA sequence: TGTGCCAGCCTCGGACAGGGCAAGGACACCGGGGAGCTGTTTTTT. It translates to CASLGQGKDTGELFF.

The rearrangement uses TRBV29-1 and TRBJ1-4, with 10 bases fitting TRBD1. This CDR3 contains 13 residues. After removal of 6 bases from V and 8 bases from J, the junction contained 6 bases not matched to a gene. Per germline, CDR1 SQVTM and CDR2 ANQGSEA. This CDR3 reads CSVARDRGEKLFF. The CDR3 DNA reads as TGCAGCGTCGCACGGGACAGGGGAGAAAAACTGTTTTTT.

The chain has TRBV5-4 and TRBJ1-1; 10 bases line up with TRBD1. This CDR3 has 17 residues. Germline trimming cut 3 bases from V and 0 bases from J; bases unmatched to any gene: 8. Germline V lookup: CDR1 SGHNT, CDR2 YYREEE (reference sequence). The CDR3 region is CASSSSGQGPVNTEAFF. In nucleotides, the CDR3 is TGTGCCAGCAGCTCCTCGGGACAGGGGCCGGTGAACACTGAAGCTTTCTTT.

This rearrangement joins TRBV20-1 to TRBJ1-4; D unclear. This CDR3 spans 11 amino acids. Germline-derived CDR1 and CDR2 are DFQATT and SNEGSKA (reference sequence). V was pared by 5 bases and J by 8 bases, with 9 bases between. The CDR3 here is CSAPHQEKLFF. CDR3 DNA: TGCAGTGCTCCCCATCAGGAAAAACTGTTTTTT.

The chain uses TRBV5-1 and TRBJ2-3; D gene uncertain. Trimming left V 2 bases short and J 5 bases short, with 9 bases between. CDR1 SGHRS and CDR2 YFSETQ come from the germline V gene. This CDR3 comprises 13 residues. CDR3 loop: CASSLSSRDTQYF. In DNA, the CDR3 is TGCGCCAGCAGCTTAAGTAGTAGAGATACGCAGTATTTT.

The chain has TRBV18 and TRBJ2-3, with 11 bases aligning to TRBD2. Germline CDR1 KGHSH, CDR2 LQKENI. The CDR3 length is 16 residues. Trimming removed 5 bases from V and 1 base from J; junction bases left unmatched: 5. Written as DNA, the CDR3 is TGTGCCAGCTCAATTCCGGGACTAGCGGGCACAGATACGCAGTATTTT. Its protein product is CASSIPGLAGTDTQYF.

As for this clone: Relative to the germline gene, one junction end is altered; a read error may explain this. The chain employs TRBV5-1 and TRBJ1-1; D gene unclear. Per germline, CDR1 SGHRS and CDR2 YFSETQ. The CDR3 is made up of 14 amino acids. CDR3 nucleotides: TGCACCAGCAGCTTGGCTACGCTGAACACTGAAGCTTTCTTT. Protein: CTSSLATLNTEAFF.

The CDR3 DNA sequence: TGTGCCATCAACAGGGGGCTGAACACTGAAGCTTTCTTT. As protein: CAINRGLNTEAFF. V gene TRBV6-5 combines with J gene TRBJ1-1; TRBD1 matches at 9 bases. The CDR3 runs 13 residues. V lost 10 bases to trimming and J lost 0 bases; unmatched junction nucleotides: 3. The germline CDR1 and CDR2 sequences are MNHEY and SVGAGI.

The chain uses TRBV30 and TRBJ2-1; TRBD2 agrees at 10 bases. Germline CDR1 is GTSNPN and CDR2 is SVGIG (reference sequence). J was trimmed by 7 bases and V by 0 bases; bases with no gene match: 6. The CDR3 consists of 15 residues. The CDR3 sequence is CAWSVGASGRNEQFF. In nucleotides, the CDR3 is TGTGCCTGGAGTGTAGGGGCTAGCGGGAGAAATGAGCAGTTCTTC.

Written as DNA, the CDR3 is TGTGCCAGCAGCCAGACAGGGTCCCCGAACACCGGGGAGCTGTTTTTT. Translating it yields CASSQTGSPNTGELFF. The chain combines TRBV14 with TRBJ2-2, with 7 bases matching TRBD1. CDR1 is SGHDN, CDR2 FVKESK, per germline. This CDR3 has 16 amino acids. Trimming at V came to 3 bases and at J to 0 bases, leaving 4 bases not matched to a gene.

This sequence joins TRBV28 and TRBJ2-4; 8 positions agree with TRBD1. Germline CDR1 reads MDHEN; CDR2 reads SYDVKM. This CDR3 has 15 amino acids. The J segment lost 3 bases and the V segment lost 5 bases, leaving 6 bases of the junction unmatched. The CDR3: CASSNIDRGKNIQYF. The CDR3 nucleotides are TGTGCCAGCAGTAACATCGACAGGGGCAAAAACATTCAGTACTTC.

This chain links TRBV4-2 with TRBJ2-5; D is possibly TRBD1 (6 bases). V lost 3 bases and J 5 bases, leaving 13 bases between the germline ends. The CDR3 runs to 14 residues. CDR1 is LGHNA, CDR2 YNFKEQ, per germline. Written as DNA, the CDR3 is TGTGCCAGCAGCCAGGGTACAGGGACGGAGACCCAGTACTTC. Translated: CASSQGTGTETQYF.

The V call is TRBV9, the J call TRBJ2-3; 13 bases are shared with TRBD2. The V gene end was trimmed by 4 bases and the J gene end by 4 bases; junction bases not matched to a gene: 3. Germline CDR1 reads SGDLS; CDR2 reads YYNGEE. The CDR3 extends over 15 amino acids. CDR3 region: CASSWTSGSSDTQYF. CDR3 DNA: TGTGCCAGCAGCTGGACTAGCGGGAGTTCAGATACGCAGTATTTT.

This clone was picked up one time. V usage is TRBV13 and J usage is TRBJ1-1; 8 bases line up with TRBD1. Losses at the gene ends were 4 bases for V and 5 bases for J; bases not matched to a gene: 12. CDR3 size: 16 residues. Germline V gene data show CDR1 as PRHDT and CDR2 as FYEKMQ (reference sequence). The CDR3 loop reads CASSSYNRGMRTEAFF. The CDR3 DNA reads as TGTGCCAGCAGCTCCTACAACAGGGGGATGCGGACTGAAGCTTTCTTT.

V is TRBV6-5 and J is TRBJ1-1, with D uncertain. Germline lookup yields CDR1 MNHEY and CDR2 SVGAGI. With 0 bases removed from V and 5 bases from J, the gap between germline ends came to 10 bases. This CDR3 spans 14 amino acids. Here the CDR3 DNA reads TGTGCCAGCAGTTACTCGAGGCGGACTACTGAAGCTTTCTTT. It yields the protein CASSYSRRTTEAFF.

This chain joins TRBV7-3 and TRBJ2-1, with 16 bases fitting TRBD2. Germline-derived CDR1 and CDR2 are SGHTA and FQGTGA. Unmatched junction bases numbered 13, after V lost 2 bases and J lost 0 bases. The CDR3 loop spans 22 amino acids. The chain's CDR3 is CASSLVSMPGLAGGPSYNEQFF. The CDR3 DNA reads TGTGCCAGCAGCTTAGTCTCAATGCCGGGACTAGCGGGAGGGCCCTCCTACAATGAGCAGTTCTTC. The whole variable domain, remainder taken from reference TRBV7-3 and TRBJ2-1, is GAGVSQTPSNKVTEKGKYVELRCDPISGHTALYWYRQSLGQGPEFLIYFQGTGAADDSGLPNDRFFAVRPEGSVSTLKIQRTERGDSAVYLCASSLVSMPGLAGGPSYNEQFFGPGTRLTVL.

V usage is TRBV5-1 and J usage is TRBJ2-5; 14 nucleotides agree with TRBD2. Germline V CDR1 and CDR2: SGHRS, YFSETQ. Trimming cost V 4 bases and J 3 bases; bases outside gene matches: 5. The CDR3 consists of 16 residues. The CDR3 is CASSLLGLAGEETQYF. The DNA for the CDR3 is TGCGCCAGCAGCCTGCTGGGACTAGCGGGGGAAGAGACCCAGTACTTC. The full variable domain, completed using reference TRBV5-1 and TRBJ2-5, is KAGVTQTPRYLIKTRGQQVTLSCSPISGHRSVSWYQQTPGQGLQFLFEYFSETQRNKGNFPGRFSGRQFSNSRSEMNVSTLELGDSALYLCASSLLGLAGEETQYFGPGTRLLVL.

This chain joins TRBV28 and TRBJ2-1; D perhaps matches TRBD2 (5 bases). V dropped 7 bases and J dropped 8 bases, with 12 bases sitting between them. From germline, CDR1 is MDHEN and CDR2 SYDVKM. The CDR3 spans 12 residues. The CDR3 nucleotides are TGTGCCAGCACGAGGAGGAAGGATGAGCAGTTCTTC. This sequence encodes CASTRRKDEQFF.

CDR3 in DNA: TGCGCCAGCAGCCCAGGGCCCATAGAAACAGATACGCAGTATTTT. Translation: CASSPGPIETDTQYF. The chain carries TRBV5-1 and TRBJ2-3; possible D gene TRBD1, 5 bases. V lost 4 bases to trimming and J lost 3 bases, with 15 bases between them. This CDR3 is built from 15 residues. Germline V gene data show CDR1 as SGHRS and CDR2 as YFSETQ.

The chain is built from TRBV5-1 and TRBJ1-1; 9 bases fit TRBD1. Looked up from germline, CDR1 is SGHRS and CDR2 is YFSETQ. Germline trimming cut 4 bases from V and 7 bases from J; bases unmatched to any gene: 5. The CDR3 is 13 residues long. The DNA for the CDR3 is TGCGCCAGCAGCCATCCGGGACAGGGTGAAGCTTTCTTT. Translating it yields CASSHPGQGEAFF.